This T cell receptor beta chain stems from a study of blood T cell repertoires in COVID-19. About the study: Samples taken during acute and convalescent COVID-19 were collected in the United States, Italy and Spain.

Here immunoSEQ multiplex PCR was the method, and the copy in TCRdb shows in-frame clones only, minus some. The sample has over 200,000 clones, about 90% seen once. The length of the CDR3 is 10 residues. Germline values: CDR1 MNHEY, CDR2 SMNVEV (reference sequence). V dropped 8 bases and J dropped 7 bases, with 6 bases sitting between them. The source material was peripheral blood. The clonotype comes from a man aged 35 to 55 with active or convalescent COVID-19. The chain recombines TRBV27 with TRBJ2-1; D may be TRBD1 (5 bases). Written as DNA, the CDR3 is TGTGCCAGCGGGGCTAATGAGCAGTTCTTC. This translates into CASGANEQFF.